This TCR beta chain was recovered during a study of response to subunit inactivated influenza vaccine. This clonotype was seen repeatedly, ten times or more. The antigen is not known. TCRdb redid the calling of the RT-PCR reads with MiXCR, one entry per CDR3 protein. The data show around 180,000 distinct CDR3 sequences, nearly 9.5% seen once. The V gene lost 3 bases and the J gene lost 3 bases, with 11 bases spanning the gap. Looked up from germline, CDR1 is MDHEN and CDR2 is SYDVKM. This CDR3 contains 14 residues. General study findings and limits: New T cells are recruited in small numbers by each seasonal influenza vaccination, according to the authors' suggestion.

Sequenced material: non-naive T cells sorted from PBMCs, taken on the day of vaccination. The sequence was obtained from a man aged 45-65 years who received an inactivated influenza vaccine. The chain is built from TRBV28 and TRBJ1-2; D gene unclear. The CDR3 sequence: CASSFSGIDYGYTF. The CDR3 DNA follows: TGTGCCAGCAGTTTCTCGGGGATCGACTATGGCTACACCTTC.